The sample holds many counts of the clone carrying this T cell receptor beta chain. The antigen remains unidentified. The record originates from a study of radiotherapy plus CTLA-4 blockade in lung cancer. Study conclusions and caveats: Interferon-beta and early blood T cell clone dynamics reportedly predicted response best. In blood, after radiotherapy plus ipilimumab, tumor-derived TCR clones expanded.

The table came from immunoSEQ multiplex PCR; TCRdb's copy has only in-frame clones and leaves some out. Of about 120,000 clones in the sample, 78% are singletons; the top ten hold approximately 5%. This CDR3 is 16 amino acids long. The germline CDR1 and CDR2 sequences are WNHNN and SYGVQD (reference sequence). V lost 4 bases and J 6 bases, leaving 18 bases between the germline ends. This chain uses TRBV10-1 with TRBJ2-2, with D tentatively TRBD1 (6 bases). This TCR was recovered from a human donor with non-small cell lung cancer who had a partial response to radiotherapy plus ipilimumab. The sequences come from peripheral blood, collected from a patient treated with radiotherapy plus ipilimumab. The CDR3, as DNA: TGCGCCAGCAGTGGAGACAAAGGACAGTTACCCGGGGAGCTGTTTTTT. It yields the protein CASSGDKGQLPGELFF.